This T cell receptor beta chain was sequenced in a study of cytomegalovirus exposure and HLA in healthy donors. The germline V gene has CDR1 SGHRS and CDR2 YFSETQ. This CDR3 contains 15 residues. V lost 1 base, J lost 3 bases, and 10 bases lay in between. Findings and limits, study-wide: There were a few CMV-associated chains whose specificity for CMV antigens was confirmed in vitro. Reportedly, fewer N-insertions than the approximately 700-donor mean appeared in an Asian-associated ancestry cluster in a later analysis.

PCR used 60 Vbeta primers and 13 Jbeta primers. Profiling relied on immunoSEQ multiplex PCR, and the TCRdb table lists in-frame clones only, not all of them. The sample consists of over 150,000 clones, roughly 84% of them appearing once. For this clone: The target antigen is unknown.

The sequencing sample was made of PBMCs. The gene calls are TRBV5-1 and TRBJ1-4; TRBD1 might be the D (6 bases). This sequence was found in a boy aged 2 to 10 in good health and CMV-seronegative. DNA of the CDR3: TGCGCCAGCAGCTTGAAAGGGACACCTAATGAAAAACTGTTTTTT. It is translated as CASSLKGTPNEKLFF.